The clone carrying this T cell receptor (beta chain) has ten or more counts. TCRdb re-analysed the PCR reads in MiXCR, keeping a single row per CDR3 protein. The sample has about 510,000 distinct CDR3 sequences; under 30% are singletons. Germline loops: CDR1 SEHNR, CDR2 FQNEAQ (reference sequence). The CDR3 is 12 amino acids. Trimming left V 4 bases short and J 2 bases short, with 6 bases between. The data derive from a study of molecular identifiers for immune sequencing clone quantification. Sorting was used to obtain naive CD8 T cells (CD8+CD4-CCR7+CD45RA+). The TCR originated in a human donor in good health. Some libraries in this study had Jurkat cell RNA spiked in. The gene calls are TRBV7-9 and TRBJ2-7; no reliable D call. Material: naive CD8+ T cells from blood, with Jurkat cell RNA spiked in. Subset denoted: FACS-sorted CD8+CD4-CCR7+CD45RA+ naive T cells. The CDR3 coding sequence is TGTGCCAGCAGCTCCCTGACCTACGAGCAGTACTTC. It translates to CASSSLTYEQYF.